This TCR beta chain was retrieved from a study of human T cells and chemical hapten exposure. This clonotype was seen many times. A single record per CDR3 protein comes from TCRdb applying MiXCR to the RACE reads. The data show approximately 400,000 distinct CDR3 sequences, with 4.5% to 6% seen just once and 2.5% to 3% held by the top ten. The time point: pre-sensitization, week 0. Sample treatment: therapeutic diphenylcyclopropenone sensitization with weekly scalp DPC. This sample comprised whole blood, obtained in connection with sensitization to the hapten diphenylcyclopropenone (DPC). The source of this sequence is a woman aged 45 to 65 with alopecia areata. Some clones in this sample may be carry-over from other donors' samples.

The chain's CDR3 is CSVEARYGGYTF. DNA of the CDR3: TGCAGCGTTGAAGCCCGCTATGGTGGCTACACCTTC. J is TRBJ1-2 and V is TRBV29-1; no definite D call. CDR1 and CDR2 (germline): SQVTM, ANQGSEA. V lost 1 base to trimming and J lost 7 bases, with 10 bases between them. This CDR3 region has 12 residues.